A single TCR beta chain is shown here with its context. Its cognate antigen is unknown. The sample belongs to a study of shared clonotypes between healthy human individuals. Study observations and caveats: Sharing across four donors was seen in 4.5% to 6.5% of naive CD4 clonotypes.

Genomic DNA belonging to each subset was distributed in equal measure over several immunoSEQ plates. Produced via immunoSEQ multiplex PCR; TCRdb's table is partial and in-frame only. The sample has approximately 1.5 million clones; approximately 98% are singletons. V dropped 8 bases and J dropped 2 bases, with 14 bases sitting between them. The CDR3 consists of 14 residues. Germline values: CDR1 SNHLY, CDR2 FYNNEI. The chain joins TRBV2 to TRBJ2-3, with D possibly TRBD2 on 6 matching bases. The sequencing sample was made of naive CD4+ T cells sorted from blood. Noted subset: CD45RA+ positively selected. The clonotype was recovered from a man between 25 and 39 years old in good health. The CDR3 coding sequence is TGTGCCAGCTGGAGGGAGAGGAACACAGATACGCAGTATTTT. This translates into CASWRERNTDTQYF.